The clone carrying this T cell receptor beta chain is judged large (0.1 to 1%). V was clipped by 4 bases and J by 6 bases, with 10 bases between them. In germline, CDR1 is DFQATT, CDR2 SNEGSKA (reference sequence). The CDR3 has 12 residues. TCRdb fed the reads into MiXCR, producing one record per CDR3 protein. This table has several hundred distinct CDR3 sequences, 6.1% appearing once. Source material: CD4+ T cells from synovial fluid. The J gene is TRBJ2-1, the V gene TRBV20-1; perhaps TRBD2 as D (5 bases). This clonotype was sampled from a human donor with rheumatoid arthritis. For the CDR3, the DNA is TGCAGTGCTAAGCTAGCAGTCAATGAGCAGTTCTTC. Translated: CSAKLAVNEQFF.